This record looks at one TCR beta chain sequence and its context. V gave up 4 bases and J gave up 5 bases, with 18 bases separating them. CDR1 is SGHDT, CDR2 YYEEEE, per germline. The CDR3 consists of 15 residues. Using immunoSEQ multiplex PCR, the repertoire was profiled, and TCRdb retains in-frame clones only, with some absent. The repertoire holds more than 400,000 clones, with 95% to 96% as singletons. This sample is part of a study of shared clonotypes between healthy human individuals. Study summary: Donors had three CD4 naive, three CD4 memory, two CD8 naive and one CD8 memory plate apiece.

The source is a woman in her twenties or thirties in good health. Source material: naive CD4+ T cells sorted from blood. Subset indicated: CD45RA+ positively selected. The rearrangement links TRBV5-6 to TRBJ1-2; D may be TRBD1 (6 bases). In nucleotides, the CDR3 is TGTGCCAGCAGCCTCAGGACGGGGGGCGGTTATGGCTACACCTTC. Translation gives CASSLRTGGGYGYTF.